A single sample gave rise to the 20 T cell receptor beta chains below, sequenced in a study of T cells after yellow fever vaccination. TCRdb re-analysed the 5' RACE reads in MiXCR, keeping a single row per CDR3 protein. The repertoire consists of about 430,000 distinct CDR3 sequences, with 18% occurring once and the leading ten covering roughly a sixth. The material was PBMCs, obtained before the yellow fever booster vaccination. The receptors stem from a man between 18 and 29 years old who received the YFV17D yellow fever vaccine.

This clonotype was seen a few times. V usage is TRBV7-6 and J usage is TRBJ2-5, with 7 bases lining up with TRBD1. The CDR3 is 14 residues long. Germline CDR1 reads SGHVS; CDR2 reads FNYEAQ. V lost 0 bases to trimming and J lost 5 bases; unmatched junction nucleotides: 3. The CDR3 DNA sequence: TGTGCCAGCAGCTTAGCCAGGGGGTTGGAGACCCAGTACTTC. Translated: CASSLARGLETQYF.

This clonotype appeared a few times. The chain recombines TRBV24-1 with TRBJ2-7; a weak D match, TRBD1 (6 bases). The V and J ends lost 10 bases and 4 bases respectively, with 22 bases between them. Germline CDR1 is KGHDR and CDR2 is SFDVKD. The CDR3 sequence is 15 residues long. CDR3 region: CATDTGTWGRYEQYF. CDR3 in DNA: TGTGCCACAGATACCGGGACATGGGGCAGGTACGAGCAGTACTTC.

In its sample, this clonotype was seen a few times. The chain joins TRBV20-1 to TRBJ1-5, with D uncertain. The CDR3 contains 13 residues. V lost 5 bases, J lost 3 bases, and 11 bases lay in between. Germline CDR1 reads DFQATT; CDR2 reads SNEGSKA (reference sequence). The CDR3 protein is CSAPRQVNQPQHF. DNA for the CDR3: TGCAGTGCTCCCCGGCAGGTCAATCAGCCCCAGCATTTT.

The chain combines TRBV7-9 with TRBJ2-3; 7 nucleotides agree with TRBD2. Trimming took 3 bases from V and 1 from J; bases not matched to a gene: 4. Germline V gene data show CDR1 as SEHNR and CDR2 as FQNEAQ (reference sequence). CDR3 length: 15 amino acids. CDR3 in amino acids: CASSLVSGGTDTQYF. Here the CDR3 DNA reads TGTGCCAGCAGCTTGGTCAGCGGGGGCACAGATACGCAGTATTTT.

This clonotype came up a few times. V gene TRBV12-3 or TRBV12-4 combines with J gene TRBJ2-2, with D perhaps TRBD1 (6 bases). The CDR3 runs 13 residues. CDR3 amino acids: CASGSGEYGELFF. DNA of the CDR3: TGTGCGAGCGGATCAGGGGAGTACGGGGAGCTGTTTTTT.

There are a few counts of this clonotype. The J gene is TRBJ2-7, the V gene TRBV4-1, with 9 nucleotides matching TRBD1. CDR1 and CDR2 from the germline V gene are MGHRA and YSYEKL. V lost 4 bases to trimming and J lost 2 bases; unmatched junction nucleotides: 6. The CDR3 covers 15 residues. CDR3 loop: CASSLQQGAPYEQYF. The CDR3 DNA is TGCGCCAGCAGCCTCCAACAGGGGGCCCCCTACGAGCAGTACTTC.

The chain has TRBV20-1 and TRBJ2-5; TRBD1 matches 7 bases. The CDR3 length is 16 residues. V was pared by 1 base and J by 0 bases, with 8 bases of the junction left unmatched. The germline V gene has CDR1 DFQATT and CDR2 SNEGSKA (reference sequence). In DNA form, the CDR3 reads TGCAGTGCTAGAGGGGTGACAGGGAAATACCAAGAGACCCAGTACTTC. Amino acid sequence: CSARGVTGKYQETQYF.

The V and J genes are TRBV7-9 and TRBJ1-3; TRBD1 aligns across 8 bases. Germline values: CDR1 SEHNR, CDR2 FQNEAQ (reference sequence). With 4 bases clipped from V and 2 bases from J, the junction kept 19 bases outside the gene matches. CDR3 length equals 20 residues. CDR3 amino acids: CASSSWTGIDTGHAGNTIYF. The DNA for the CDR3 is TGTGCCAGCAGCTCCTGGACAGGGATAGACACGGGGCACGCTGGAAACACCATATATTTT.

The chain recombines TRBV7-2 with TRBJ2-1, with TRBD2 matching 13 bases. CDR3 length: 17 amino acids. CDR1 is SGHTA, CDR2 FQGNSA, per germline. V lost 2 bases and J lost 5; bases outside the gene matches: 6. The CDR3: CASSLTSGGVTNNEQFF. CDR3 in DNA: TGTGCCAGCAGCTTAACTAGCGGGGGGGTTACTAACAATGAGCAGTTCTTC.

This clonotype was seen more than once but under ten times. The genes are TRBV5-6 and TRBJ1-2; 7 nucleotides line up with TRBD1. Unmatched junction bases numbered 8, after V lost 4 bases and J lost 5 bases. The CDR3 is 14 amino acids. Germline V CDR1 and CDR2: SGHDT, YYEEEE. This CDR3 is CASSRRGTAYGYTF. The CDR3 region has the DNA TGTGCCAGCAGCCGGAGGGGGACAGCTTATGGCTACACCTTC.

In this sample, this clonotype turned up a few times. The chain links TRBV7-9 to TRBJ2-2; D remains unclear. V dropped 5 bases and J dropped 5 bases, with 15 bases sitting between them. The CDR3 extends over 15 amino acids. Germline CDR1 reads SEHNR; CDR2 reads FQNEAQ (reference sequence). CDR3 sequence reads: CASSPVRFTTGELFF. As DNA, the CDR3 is TGTGCCAGCAGCCCAGTCAGGTTTACGACCGGGGAGCTGTTTTTT.

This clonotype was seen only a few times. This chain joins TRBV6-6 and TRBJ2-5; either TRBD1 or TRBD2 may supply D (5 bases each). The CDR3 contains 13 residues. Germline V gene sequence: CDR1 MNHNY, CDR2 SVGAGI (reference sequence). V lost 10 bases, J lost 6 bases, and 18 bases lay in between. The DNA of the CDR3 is TGTGCCATCCGCTTAGGGGACCTCCAGACCCAGTACTTC. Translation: CAIRLGDLQTQYF.

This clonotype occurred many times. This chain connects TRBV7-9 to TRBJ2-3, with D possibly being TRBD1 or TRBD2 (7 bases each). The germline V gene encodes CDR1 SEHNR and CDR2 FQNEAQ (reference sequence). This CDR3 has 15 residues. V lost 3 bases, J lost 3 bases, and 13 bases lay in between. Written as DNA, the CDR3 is TGTGCCAGCAGCTTTCCAGGGGGAGGGACAGATACGCAGTATTTT. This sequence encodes CASSFPGGGTDTQYF.

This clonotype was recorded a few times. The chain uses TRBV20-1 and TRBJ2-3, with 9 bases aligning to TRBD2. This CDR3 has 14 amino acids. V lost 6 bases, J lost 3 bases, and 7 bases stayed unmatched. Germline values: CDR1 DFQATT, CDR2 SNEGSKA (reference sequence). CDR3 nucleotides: TGCAGTGCACCGCGGGAGGGGATAACAGATACGCAGTATTTT. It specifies CSAPREGITDTQYF.

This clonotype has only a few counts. This CDR3 is CASSQVKGIEAFF. Written as DNA, the CDR3 is TGCGCCAGCAGCCAAGTTAAGGGGATTGAAGCTTTCTTT. This chain joins TRBV4-3 and TRBJ1-1; tentative D call: TRBD1 (5 bases). The CDR3 loop spans 13 amino acids. Germline CDR1 LGHNA, CDR2 YSLEER. Trimming pared 1 base from V and 7 bases from J, leaving 10 bases between.

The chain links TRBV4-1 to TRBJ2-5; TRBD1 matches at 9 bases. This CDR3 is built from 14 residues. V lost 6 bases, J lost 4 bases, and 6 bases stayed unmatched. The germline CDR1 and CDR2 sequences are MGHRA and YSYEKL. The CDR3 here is CASRGQGTRETQYF. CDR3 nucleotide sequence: TGCGCCAGCAGGGGACAGGGAACGAGAGAGACCCAGTACTTC.

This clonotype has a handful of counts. CDR3 region: CASSYLYGGPDAGNTIYF. For the CDR3, the DNA is TGTGCCAGCAGTTATCTGTACGGGGGGCCAGACGCTGGAAACACCATATATTTT. The rearrangement uses TRBV6-5 and TRBJ1-3, with a weak D call TRBD1 (6 bases). Trimming removed 3 bases at V and 2 bases at J, with 20 bases between. The CDR3 loop spans 18 amino acids. CDR1 MNHEY and CDR2 SVGAGI come from the germline V gene.

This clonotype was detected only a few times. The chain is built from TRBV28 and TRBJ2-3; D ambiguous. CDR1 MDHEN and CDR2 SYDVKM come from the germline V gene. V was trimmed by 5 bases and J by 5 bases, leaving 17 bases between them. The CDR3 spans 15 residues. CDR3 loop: CASSRGPKTGDTQYF. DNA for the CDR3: TGTGCCAGCAGTAGAGGCCCTAAGACTGGAGATACGCAGTATTTT. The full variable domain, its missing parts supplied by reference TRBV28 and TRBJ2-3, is DVKVTQSSRYLVKRTGEKVFLECVQDMDHENMFWYRQDPGLGLRLIYFSYDVKMKEKGDIPEGYSVSREKKERFSLILESASTNQTSMYLCASSRGPKTGDTQYFGPGTRLTVL.

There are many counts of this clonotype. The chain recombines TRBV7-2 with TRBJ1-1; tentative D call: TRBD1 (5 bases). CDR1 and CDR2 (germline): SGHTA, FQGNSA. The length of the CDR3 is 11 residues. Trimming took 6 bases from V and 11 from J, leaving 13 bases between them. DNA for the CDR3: TGTGCCAGCAGGCTCGAAGAGGGGGCTTTCTTT. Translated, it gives CASRLEEGAFF.

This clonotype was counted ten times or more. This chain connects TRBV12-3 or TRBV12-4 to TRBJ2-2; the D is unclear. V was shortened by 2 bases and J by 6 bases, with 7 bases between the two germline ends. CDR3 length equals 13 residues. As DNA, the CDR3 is TGTGCCAGCAGTTTAAGCCGGGCCGGGGAGCTGTTTTTT. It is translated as CASSLSRAGELFF.